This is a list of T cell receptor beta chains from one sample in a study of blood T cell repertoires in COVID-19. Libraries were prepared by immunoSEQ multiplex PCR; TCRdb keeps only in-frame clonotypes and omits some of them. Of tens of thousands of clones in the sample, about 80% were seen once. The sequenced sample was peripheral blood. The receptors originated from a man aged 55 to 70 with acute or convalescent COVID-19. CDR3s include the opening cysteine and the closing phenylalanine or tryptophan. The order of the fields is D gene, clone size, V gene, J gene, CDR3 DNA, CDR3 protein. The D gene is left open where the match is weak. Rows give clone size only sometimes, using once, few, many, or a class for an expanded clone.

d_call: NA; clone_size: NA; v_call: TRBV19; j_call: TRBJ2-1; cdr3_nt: TGTGCCAGTATCAGCCCTCAGGGGGGATCATACAATGAGCAGTTCTTC; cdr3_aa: CASISPQGGSYNEQFF
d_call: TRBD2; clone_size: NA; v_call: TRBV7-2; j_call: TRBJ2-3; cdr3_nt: TGTGCCAGCAGCCTAAAAGCGGGGGGTCACACAGATACGCAGTATTTT; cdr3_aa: CASSLKAGGHTDTQYF
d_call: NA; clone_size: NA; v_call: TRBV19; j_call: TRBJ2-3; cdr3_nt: TGTGCCAGTAGTATTCTTCGGGGTCCGTATAGCACAGATACGCAGTATTTT; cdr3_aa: CASSILRGPYSTDTQYF
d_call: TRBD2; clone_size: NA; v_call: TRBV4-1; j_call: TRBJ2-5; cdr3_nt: TGCGCCAGCAGCCAAGGGCAGGCCGGGGGAGGGAGAGAGACCCAGTACTTC; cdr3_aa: CASSQGQAGGGRETQYF
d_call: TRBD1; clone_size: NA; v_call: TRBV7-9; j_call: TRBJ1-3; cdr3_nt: TGTGCCAGCAGCCCCTGGGGACAGACGAACACCATATATTTT; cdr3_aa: CASSPWGQTNTIYF
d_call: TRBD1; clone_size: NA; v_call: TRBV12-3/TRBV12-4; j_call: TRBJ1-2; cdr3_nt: TGTGCCAGCAGTACTAGGACAGGGATTGGCTACACCTTC; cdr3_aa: CASSTRTGIGYTF
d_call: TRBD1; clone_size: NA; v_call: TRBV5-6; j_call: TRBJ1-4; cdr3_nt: TGTGCCAGCAGCCTACTAACGACAGGGGGGGATGAAAAACTGTTTTTT; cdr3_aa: CASSLLTTGGDEKLFF
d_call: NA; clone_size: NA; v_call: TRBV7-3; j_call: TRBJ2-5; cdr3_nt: TGTGCCAGCAGCCCGCGAGGAGGGAGAGAACAAGAGACCCAGTACTTC; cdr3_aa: CASSPRGGREQETQYF
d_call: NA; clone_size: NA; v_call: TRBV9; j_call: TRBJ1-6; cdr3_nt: TGTGCCAGCAGCCCCGGCGTTCTGACGGGGAATTCACCCCTCCACTTT; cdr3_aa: CASSPGVLTGNSPLHF
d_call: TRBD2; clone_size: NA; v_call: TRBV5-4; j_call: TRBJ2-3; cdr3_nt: TGTGCCAGCAGCTTGCGGTCTAGCGGGGGGGCAACAGATACGCAGTATTTT; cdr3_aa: CASSLRSSGGATDTQYF
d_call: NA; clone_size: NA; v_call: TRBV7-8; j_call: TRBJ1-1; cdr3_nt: TGTGCCAGCAGTCGTCGGACTTCTTCGAACACTGAAGCTTTCTTT; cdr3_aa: CASSRRTSSNTEAFF
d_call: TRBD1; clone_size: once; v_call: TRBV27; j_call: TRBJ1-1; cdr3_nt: TGTGCCAGCAGGGCAGGGGGCCCGAACACTGAAGCTTTCTTT; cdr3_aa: CASRAGGPNTEAFF
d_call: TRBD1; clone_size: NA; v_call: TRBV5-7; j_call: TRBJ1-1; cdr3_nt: TGTGCCAGCAGCTTGGGCAGGGGGGAGGTGAACACTGAAGCTTTCTTT; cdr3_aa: CASSLGRGEVNTEAFF
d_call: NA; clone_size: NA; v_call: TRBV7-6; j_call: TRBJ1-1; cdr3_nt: TGTGCCAGCAGTTTAACTAAGGACACTGAAGCTTTCTTT; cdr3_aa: CASSLTKDTEAFF
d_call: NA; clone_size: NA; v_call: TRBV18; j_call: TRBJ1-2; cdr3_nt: TGTGCCAGCTCCCCTGCGGGGGGAGGTGAAGGCTACACCTTC; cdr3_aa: CASSPAGGGEGYTF
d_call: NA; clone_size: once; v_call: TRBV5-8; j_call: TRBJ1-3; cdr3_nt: TGTGCCAGCAGCGGGGGTGGCGGAGGGAGCGGAAACACCATATATTTT; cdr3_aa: CASSGGGGGSGNTIYF
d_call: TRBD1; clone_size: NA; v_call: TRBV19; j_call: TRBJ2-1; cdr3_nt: TGTGCCAGTAGTATTGAGGGGGCCGGTTTAAATGAGCAGTTCTTC; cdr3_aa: CASSIEGAGLNEQFF
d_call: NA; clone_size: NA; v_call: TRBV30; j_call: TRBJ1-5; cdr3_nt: TGTGCCTGGAGTGAACAGGGAAATCAGCCCCAGCATTTT; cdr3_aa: CAWSEQGNQPQHF
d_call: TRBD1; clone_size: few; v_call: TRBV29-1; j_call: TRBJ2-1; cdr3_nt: TGCAGCGTGATACCGGGACAGGTTAACAATGAGCAGTTCTTC; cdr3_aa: CSVIPGQVNNEQFF
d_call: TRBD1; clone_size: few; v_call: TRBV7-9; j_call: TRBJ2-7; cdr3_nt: TGTGCCAGCAGCTTTTTCCTTCCCGGGACAGGCCTTTACGAGCAGTACTTC; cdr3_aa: CASSFFLPGTGLYEQYF
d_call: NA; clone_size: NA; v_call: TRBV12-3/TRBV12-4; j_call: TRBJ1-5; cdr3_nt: TGTGCCAGCAGTCTTCAGGAACATCAGCCCCAGCATTTT; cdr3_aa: CASSLQEHQPQHF
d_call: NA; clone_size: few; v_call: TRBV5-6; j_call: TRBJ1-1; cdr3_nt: TGTGCCAGCAGCAGCCTACAGCAGAACACTGAAGCTTTCTTT; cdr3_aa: CASSSLQQNTEAFF
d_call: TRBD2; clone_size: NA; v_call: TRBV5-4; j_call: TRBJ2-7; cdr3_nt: TGTGCCAGCAGCCTCATCGGGGGGGATAACTACGAGCAGTACTTC; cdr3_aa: CASSLIGGDNYEQYF
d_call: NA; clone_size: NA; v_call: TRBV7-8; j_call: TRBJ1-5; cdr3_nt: TGTGCCAGCAGCTTAAGCGGGGGCCTTAGCAATCAGCCCCAGCATTTT; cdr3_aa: CASSLSGGLSNQPQHF
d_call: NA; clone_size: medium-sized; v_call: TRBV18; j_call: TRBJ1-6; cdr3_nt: TGTGCCAGCTCACCACCCACCCGGGGGTCACCCCTCCACTTT; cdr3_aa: CASSPPTRGSPLHF